This T cell receptor (beta chain) is from a study of identifying expanded T cells in peripheral blood. Assay used: immunoSEQ multiplex PCR; TCRdb lists only in-frame clones, some missing. This sample has about 80,000 clones, with around 89% found just once. V dropped 10 bases and J dropped 8; count of bases not matched to a gene: 11. Germline loops: CDR1 SGHTA, CDR2 FQGNSA. This CDR3 is built from 15 residues. Sequences were obtained from blood. The source of this sequence is a person aged 18 to 70 in good health. The V and J genes are TRBV7-2 and TRBJ2-1, with 13 bases matching TRBD2. CDR3: CATRTSGGGIYEQFF. The DNA for the CDR3 is TGTGCCACCAGGACTAGCGGGGGCGGGATATATGAGCAGTTCTTC.